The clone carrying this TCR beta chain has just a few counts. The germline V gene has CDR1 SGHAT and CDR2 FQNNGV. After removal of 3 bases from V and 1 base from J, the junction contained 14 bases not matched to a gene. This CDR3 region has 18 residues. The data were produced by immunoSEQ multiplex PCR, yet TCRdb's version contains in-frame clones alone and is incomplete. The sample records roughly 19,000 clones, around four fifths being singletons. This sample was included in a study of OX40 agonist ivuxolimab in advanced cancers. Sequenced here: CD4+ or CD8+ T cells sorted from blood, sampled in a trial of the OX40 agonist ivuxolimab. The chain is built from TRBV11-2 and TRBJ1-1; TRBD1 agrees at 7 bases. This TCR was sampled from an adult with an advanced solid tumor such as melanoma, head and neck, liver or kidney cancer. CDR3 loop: CASSFRRLTGLGNTEAFF. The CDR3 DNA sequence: TGTGCCAGCAGCTTCCGGCGGTTGACAGGGCTTGGGAACACTGAAGCTTTCTTT.